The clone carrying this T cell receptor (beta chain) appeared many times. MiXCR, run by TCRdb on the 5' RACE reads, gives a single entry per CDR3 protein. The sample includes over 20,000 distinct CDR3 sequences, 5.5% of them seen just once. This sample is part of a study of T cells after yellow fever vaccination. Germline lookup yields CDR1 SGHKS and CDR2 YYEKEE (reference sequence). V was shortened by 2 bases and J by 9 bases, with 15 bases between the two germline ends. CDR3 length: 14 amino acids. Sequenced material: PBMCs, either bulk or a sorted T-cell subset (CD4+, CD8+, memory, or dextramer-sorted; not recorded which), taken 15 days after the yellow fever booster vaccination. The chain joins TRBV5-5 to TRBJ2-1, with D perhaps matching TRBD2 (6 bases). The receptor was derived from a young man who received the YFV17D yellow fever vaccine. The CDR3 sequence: CASSFSLGGSEQFF. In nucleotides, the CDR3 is TGTGCCAGCAGCTTCTCTCTGGGAGGAAGTGAGCAGTTCTTC.